Each of the 30 T cell receptor beta chains below was sequenced from the same sample in a study of shared clonotypes between healthy human individuals. The method was immunoSEQ multiplex PCR; TCRdb's version includes in-frame clones alone and lacks a portion of them. This sample has 450,000 to 500,000 clones, with around three quarters found just once. Sequencing input: PBMCs. Every receptor here comes from a woman between 40 and 55 years old in good health. Some clones in this sample may be carry-over from other donors' samples.

In this sample, this clone turned up many times. The chain carries TRBV6-1 and TRBJ2-1; D perhaps matches TRBD1 (7 bases). The CDR3 runs 15 residues. V was clipped by 1 base and J by 8 bases, with 15 bases between them. Per the germline V gene, CDR1 is MNHNS and CDR2 is SASEGT. The CDR3 nucleotides read TGTGCCAGCAGTGAAGAGGGGGCAGGGGGGCATGAGCAGTTCTTC. Its protein product is CASSEEGAGGHEQFF.

The chain carries TRBV2 and TRBJ2-5; TRBD1 aligns across 8 bases. Losses at the gene ends were 6 bases for V and 1 base for J; bases not matched to a gene: 7. This CDR3 is built from 15 residues. Germline assignment: CDR1 SNHLY and CDR2 FYNNEI. CDR3 coding DNA: TGTGCCAGCAGAAAGGGACAGGCGGCCCAAGAGACCCAGTACTTC. Translated: CASRKGQAAQETQYF.

This chain uses TRBV6-1 with TRBJ2-7; D is uncertain. V was pared by 3 bases and J by 5 bases, with 8 bases between. The CDR3 extends over 12 amino acids. The germline V gene has CDR1 MNHNS and CDR2 SASEGT. The CDR3 is CASSETFNEQYF. In DNA, the CDR3 is TGTGCCAGCAGTGAGACCTTTAACGAGCAGTACTTC.

The chain joins TRBV7-9 to TRBJ1-2; D is perhaps TRBD1 (5 bases). The length of the CDR3 is 15 residues. The germline gives CDR1 SEHNR, CDR2 FQNEAQ (reference sequence). The germline V and J ends were trimmed by 1 base and 7 bases, with 16 bases remaining between them. The CDR3 reads CASSLDGRDGGGYTF. The CDR3, as DNA: TGTGCCAGCAGCTTAGATGGCAGGGATGGAGGTGGCTACACCTTC.

With regard to this clone: Being one base from a much bigger clone, this may be a read error. V usage is TRBV10-3 and J usage is TRBJ2-2, with no clear D. This CDR3 is built from 13 residues. V lost 3 bases and J lost 4, with 6 bases in between. The germline CDR1 and CDR2 sequences are ENHRY and SYGVKD. CDR3 coding DNA: TGTGCCATCAGTGATAGGACCACCGGGGAGCTGTTTTTT. Protein: CAISDRTTGELFF.

The chain is built from TRBV5-1 and TRBJ2-1; 9 nucleotides match TRBD2. The germline V gene has CDR1 SGHRS and CDR2 YFSETQ. The CDR3 extends over 16 amino acids. J was trimmed by 4 bases and V by 0 bases; bases with no gene match: 5. The DNA of the CDR3 is TGCGCCAGCAGCTTGGTCGTGCTAGCGGGGTACAATGAGCAGTTCTTC. This codes for CASSLVVLAGYNEQFF.

This clone appeared a single time. V is TRBV30 and J is TRBJ2-7, with a tentative D call TRBD1 (6 bases). Germline V CDR1 and CDR2: GTSNPN, SVGIG (reference sequence). V was shortened by 2 bases and J by 5 bases, with 13 bases between the two germline ends. The CDR3 contains 13 residues. The DNA for the CDR3 is TGTGCCTGGAGTTGGGGGCCCCGGGACGAGCAGTACTTC. Translating it yields CAWSWGPRDEQYF.

This clone was picked up one time. The J gene is TRBJ2-5, the V gene TRBV10-3; D remains unclear. V was pared by 2 bases and J by 5 bases, with 9 bases between. In germline, CDR1 is ENHRY, CDR2 SYGVKD. The CDR3 spans 13 residues. The chain's CDR3 is CAISERVGETQYF. The CDR3 coding sequence is TGTGCCATCAGTGAGAGGGTCGGGGAGACCCAGTACTTC.

The CDR3 loop is CASSLDSIYEQYF. The CDR3 DNA sequence: TGTGCCAGCAGCTTGGACAGTATTTACGAGCAGTACTTC. V gene TRBV5-6 combines with J gene TRBJ2-7; D gene uncertain. CDR1 SGHDT and CDR2 YYEEEE come from the germline V gene. With 0 bases removed from V and 4 bases from J, the gap between germline ends came to 8 bases. The CDR3 consists of 13 residues.

The genes are TRBV5-4 and TRBJ2-3; possibly TRBD2 for D (7 bases). CDR1 and CDR2 (germline): SGHNT, YYREEE (reference sequence). Trimming cost V 4 bases and J 0 bases, with 15 bases left between them. The CDR3 extends over 16 amino acids. This chain's CDR3 is CASSQGTTTSTDTQYF. CDR3 bases: TGTGCCAGCAGCCAGGGGACTACCACTAGCACAGATACGCAGTATTTT. Full variable domain (missing parts from reference TRBV5-4 and TRBJ2-3): ETGVTQSPTHLIKTRGQQVTLRCSSQSGHNTVSWYQQALGQGPQFIFQYYREEENGRGNFPPRFSGLQFPNYSSELNVNALELDDSALYLCASSQGTTTSTDTQYFGPGTRLTVL.

This chain joins TRBV10-2 and TRBJ1-1; the D is unclear. There are 15 residues in the CDR3. V lost 0 bases and J 3 bases, leaving 11 bases between the germline ends. CDR1 and CDR2 (germline): WSHSY, SAAADI. Written as DNA, the CDR3 is TGCGCCAGCAGTGAGTCGATCCGGTGGGACACTGAAGCTTTCTTT. Translated: CASSESIRWDTEAFF.

This clone was seen a few times. The V and J genes are TRBV19 and TRBJ1-2; tentatively, D is TRBD1 (5 bases). The CDR3 has 15 residues. The germline V and J ends were trimmed by 1 base and 3 bases, with 12 bases remaining between them. From germline, CDR1 is LNHDA and CDR2 SQIVND (reference sequence). As DNA, the CDR3 is TGTGCCAGTAGTATAGTCCCCGGGACGGACTATGGCTACACCTTC. This codes for CASSIVPGTDYGYTF.

The rearrangement joins TRBV6-1 to TRBJ1-5, with a weak D call TRBD1 (6 bases). CDR1 and CDR2 (germline): MNHNS, SASEGT. Trimming shortened V by 7 bases and J by 5 bases, and 12 bases separated the two germline ends. This CDR3 has 13 residues. CDR3 sequence (DNA): TGTGCCAGCAATGTGGGGGGCGATCAGCCCCAGCATTTT. This codes for CASNVGGDQPQHF.

Points on this clone: Distinct nucleotide sequences in the sample also encode this CDR3. This chain uses TRBV5-1 with TRBJ2-5, with a tentative D call TRBD2 (5 bases). The CDR3 covers 13 residues. Trimming removed 2 bases at V and 3 bases at J, with 8 bases between. Germline lookup yields CDR1 SGHRS and CDR2 YFSETQ. The CDR3 DNA reads as TGCGCCAGCAGCTTCGCCGGGGAAGAGACCCAGTACTTC. This translates into CASSFAGEETQYF.

V is TRBV9 and J is TRBJ2-3; 11 bases are shared with TRBD1. The V gene's germline CDR1 is SGDLS and CDR2 YYNGEE. The J segment lost 0 bases and the V segment lost 4 bases, leaving 7 bases of the junction unmatched. This CDR3 is built from 17 residues. In DNA, the CDR3 is TGTGCCAGCAGCCAAGGGACAGGGGGACCCAGCACAGATACGCAGTATTTT. It codes for CASSQGTGGPSTDTQYF.

The V call is TRBV6-5, the J call TRBJ2-3; TRBD1 is a possible D gene (6 bases). The germline V gene encodes CDR1 MNHEY and CDR2 SVGAGI. Trimming cost V 0 bases and J 7 bases, with 17 bases left between them. The CDR3 length is 16 residues. The CDR3 sequence: CASSYSSRGAYNTQYF. The CDR3 DNA sequence: TGTGCCAGCAGTTACTCGTCCAGGGGCGCATACAATACGCAGTATTTT.

The rearrangement uses TRBV6-1 and TRBJ1-5; 12 nucleotides agree with TRBD1. This CDR3 has 15 amino acids. From germline, CDR1 is MNHNS and CDR2 SASEGT. The V gene end was trimmed by 6 bases and the J gene end by 4 bases; junction bases not matched to a gene: 4. The CDR3 protein is CASSWGQGANQPQHF. CDR3 nucleotides: TGTGCCAGCAGCTGGGGACAGGGGGCGAATCAGCCCCAGCATTTT.

In this sample, this clone turned up a few times. The gene calls are TRBV18 and TRBJ1-2; 8 bases map to TRBD1. There are 14 residues in the CDR3. V lost 2 bases, J lost 7 bases, and 6 bases stayed unmatched. Germline-derived CDR1 and CDR2 are KGHSH and LQKENI. This chain's CDR3 is CASSPSGQGGGYTF. The CDR3 bases are TGTGCCAGCTCACCAAGTGGACAGGGTGGTGGCTACACCTTC.

The table lists this clone with many counts. V usage is TRBV14 and J usage is TRBJ2-5, with a weak D call TRBD1 (6 bases). Germline CDR1 reads SGHDN; CDR2 reads FVKESK. The V end was cut by 4 bases, the J end by 13 bases, with 19 bases between. CDR3 length: 13 residues. The CDR3, as DNA: TGTGCCAGCAGCCTAATTTTGGGAGACAGGATGTACTTC. It translates to CASSLILGDRMYF.

In this sample, this clone turned up once. The gene calls are TRBV30 and TRBJ2-1; perhaps TRBD2 as D (6 bases). Germline lookup yields CDR1 GTSNPN and CDR2 SVGIG (reference sequence). Trimming took 2 bases from V and 6 from J, leaving 14 bases between them. The CDR3 is made up of 14 amino acids. CDR3 residues: CAWSRLRDFNEQFF. CDR3 sequence (DNA): TGTGCCTGGAGTAGGTTGCGGGACTTCAATGAGCAGTTCTTC.

The gene calls are TRBV30 and TRBJ2-1; 12 positions match TRBD2. The V and J ends lost 5 bases and 4 bases, in that order; junction bases with no gene match: 0. From germline, CDR1 is GTSNPN and CDR2 SVGIG (reference sequence). This CDR3 has 13 residues. The CDR3 here is CAWLAGGYNEQFF. The CDR3 DNA reads as TGTGCCTGGCTAGCGGGAGGGTACAATGAGCAGTTCTTC.

The V gene is TRBV7-9, the J gene TRBJ2-3; D is uncertain. CDR3 length equals 18 residues. The V end was cut by 5 bases, the J end by 0 bases, with 21 bases between. Germline values: CDR1 SEHNR, CDR2 FQNEAQ (reference sequence). The CDR3 DNA reads TGTGCCAGCAGCCCCCCAGTTCTCCACCACATTAGCACAGATACGCAGTATTTT. This sequence encodes CASSPPVLHHISTDTQYF.

The chain employs TRBV7-9 and TRBJ1-1; D unresolved. The length of the CDR3 is 16 residues. Trimming removed 1 base from V and 0 bases from J, with 12 bases in between. CDR1 SEHNR and CDR2 FQNEAQ come from the germline V gene (reference sequence). CDR3 sequence reads: CASSLGTVPMNTEAFF. DNA for the CDR3: TGTGCCAGCAGCTTAGGGACTGTCCCCATGAACACTGAAGCTTTCTTT.

The rearrangement uses TRBV15 and TRBJ2-7; D possibly corresponds to TRBD1 (6 bases). The CDR3 has 14 amino acids. Germline assignment: CDR1 LNHNV and CDR2 YYDKDF (reference sequence). The ends were cut back, 1 base at V and 6 bases at J, with 13 bases in the middle. The CDR3 nucleotides read TGTGCCACCAGCAGAGCCGGACAGCCCGGCGAGCAGTACTTC. Translation gives CATSRAGQPGEQYF.

The rearrangement links TRBV18 to TRBJ2-7; tentatively, D is TRBD1 or TRBD2 (5 bases each). V lost 4 bases and J lost 3, with 13 bases in between. The length of the CDR3 is 14 residues. Per germline, CDR1 KGHSH and CDR2 LQKENI. The CDR3: CASSRTGTVYEQYF. In DNA, the CDR3 is TGTGCCAGCTCACGTACCGGGACGGTCTACGAGCAGTACTTC.

This chain links TRBV19 with TRBJ2-1, with 10 bases that match TRBD2. The CDR3 length is 19 residues. Germline V gene sequence: CDR1 LNHDA, CDR2 SQIVND (reference sequence). The V gene end was trimmed by 4 bases and the J gene end by 5 bases; junction bases not matched to a gene: 17. Written as DNA, the CDR3 is TGTGCCAGTAGTACGGGGCTAGCGGGAGTTTCCAACTATCACAATGAGCAGTTCTTC. Its translation: CASSTGLAGVSNYHNEQFF.

The CDR3 region has the DNA TGCGCCAGCAGCCAAGGCGTAGCGGGGCCACAAGAGACCCAGTACTTC. It specifies CASSQGVAGPQETQYF. The chain couples TRBV4-3 to TRBJ2-5, with 8 bases aligning to TRBD2. Trimming at V came to 1 base and at J to 2 bases, leaving 6 bases not matched to a gene. The CDR3 is made up of 16 amino acids. Per the germline V gene, CDR1 is LGHNA and CDR2 is YSLEER.

The chain is built from TRBV6-6 and TRBJ2-1, with 7 bases lining up with TRBD2. CDR1 is MNHNY, CDR2 SVGAGI, per germline (reference sequence). The CDR3 extends over 15 amino acids. Trimming cost V 2 bases and J 8 bases; bases outside gene matches: 9. The CDR3 spells CASSYREGLGDEQFF. CDR3 coding DNA: TGTGCCAGCAGTTACAGGGAGGGTCTTGGCGATGAGCAGTTCTTC.

A single count supports this clone. The V and J genes are TRBV7-2 and TRBJ1-1; tentative D call: TRBD1 (6 bases). Germline V lookup: CDR1 SGHTA, CDR2 FQGNSA. V was cut by 3 bases and J by 2 bases, with 10 bases left in between. CDR3 length: 14 residues. CDR3 nucleotide sequence: TGTGCCAGCAGCTTCCAGGGGTCTAACACTGAAGCTTTCTTT. It specifies CASSFQGSNTEAFF.

CDR3 region: CASSLTGNTEAFF. CDR3 sequence (DNA): TGTGCCAGCAGTCTGACAGGGAACACTGAAGCTTTCTTT. The rearrangement links TRBV21-1 to TRBJ1-1; the D call TRBD1 from the table was never checked on the DNA. TRBV21-1 is recorded as a pseudogene. The CDR3 totals 13 residues.